This T cell receptor beta chain appears in the sequencing data of a study of blood T cell repertoires in COVID-19. Study at large: Acute and convalescent COVID-19 specimens originated in the United States, Italy and Spain. In each case, the material was cDNA or gDNA derived from T cells, B-cell-depleted T cells, or PBMCs.

Per the authors' pipeline: Reference gene primer amplification gave estimated nucleated cell counts. The protocol was immunoSEQ multiplex PCR, while the TCRdb copy is restricted to in-frame clones and leaves out a portion. That table furnishes V, J and clone size, whereas the DNA furnished D and trimming. The sample shows about 91,000 clones, around nine tenths of them seen only once. This CDR3 region has 13 residues. The chain combines TRBV21-1 with TRBJ1-3; TRBD1, as called in the table, went unchecked against the DNA. TRBV21-1 is a pseudogene segment. The sample was peripheral blood. This TCR came from a man aged 65 to 85 with acute or convalescent COVID-19. The CDR3 region has the DNA TGTGCCAGCAGCATACAGGGTGGAAACACCATATATTTT. It yields the protein CASSIQGGNTIYF.